This T cell receptor beta chain was sequenced for a study of CD8 T cells in Susac syndrome. For this clonotype: Its specificity is not known.

Study conclusions and caveats: It was in TEMRA cells and active patients that Susac CD8+ clonal expansion peaked. Approximately 16 Susac-specific public clones were found in total CD8+ repertoires and 5 or 6 in CD8+ TEMRA repertoires.

Reverse transcription of about 0.5 to 1 ug RNA used random hexamers. TCRdb re-analysed the immunoSEQ multiplex PCR reads in MiXCR, keeping a single row per CDR3 protein. The data show roughly 52,000 distinct CDR3 sequences, approximately 95% seen once. The germline CDR1 and CDR2 sequences are SEHNR and FQNEAQ (reference sequence). The V end lost 5 bases, the J end lost 5 bases, and 13 bases lay between the germline ends. This CDR3 is built from 13 residues. The chain joins TRBV7-9 to TRBJ2-7; a weak D match, TRBD2 (6 bases). The sequence was obtained from a human donor with Susac syndrome. The sequenced sample consisted of CD8+ T cells from PBMCs. In DNA form, the CDR3 reads TGTGCCAGCAGCATCCTTGGCGGGGACGAGCAGTACTTC. Amino acid sequence: CASSILGGDEQYF.